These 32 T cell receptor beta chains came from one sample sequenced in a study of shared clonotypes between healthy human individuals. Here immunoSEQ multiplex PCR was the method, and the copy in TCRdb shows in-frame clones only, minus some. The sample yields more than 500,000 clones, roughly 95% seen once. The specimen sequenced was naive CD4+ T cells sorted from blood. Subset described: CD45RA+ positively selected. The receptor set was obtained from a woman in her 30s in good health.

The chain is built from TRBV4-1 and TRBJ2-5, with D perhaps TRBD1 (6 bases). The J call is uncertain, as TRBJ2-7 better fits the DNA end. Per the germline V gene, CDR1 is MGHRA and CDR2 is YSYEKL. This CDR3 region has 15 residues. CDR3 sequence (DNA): TGCGCCAGCAGCCAAGAAGGGACAAGAACCTACGAGCAGTACTTC. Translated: CASSQEGTRTYEQYF.

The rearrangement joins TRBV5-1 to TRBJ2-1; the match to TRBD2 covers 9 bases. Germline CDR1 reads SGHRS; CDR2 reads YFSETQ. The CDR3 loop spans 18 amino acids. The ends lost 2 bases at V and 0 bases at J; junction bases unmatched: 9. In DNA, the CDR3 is TGCGCCAGCAGCTTTCGACTAGCGGATATCAGCTCCTACAATGAGCAGTTCTTC. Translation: CASSFRLADISSYNEQFF. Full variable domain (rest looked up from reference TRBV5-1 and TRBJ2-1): KAGVTQTPRYLIKTRGQQVTLSCSPISGHRSVSWYQQTPGQGLQFLFEYFSETQRNKGNFPGRFSGRQFSNSRSEMNVSTLELGDSALYLCASSFRLADISSYNEQFFGPGTRLTVL.

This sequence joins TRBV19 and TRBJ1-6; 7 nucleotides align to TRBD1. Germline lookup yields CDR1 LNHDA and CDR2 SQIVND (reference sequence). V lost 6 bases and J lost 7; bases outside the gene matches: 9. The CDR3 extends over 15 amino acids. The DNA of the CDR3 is TGTGCCAGTAGCGTCGACAGGGCCAGAAATTCACCCCTCCACTTT. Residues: CASSVDRARNSPLHF.

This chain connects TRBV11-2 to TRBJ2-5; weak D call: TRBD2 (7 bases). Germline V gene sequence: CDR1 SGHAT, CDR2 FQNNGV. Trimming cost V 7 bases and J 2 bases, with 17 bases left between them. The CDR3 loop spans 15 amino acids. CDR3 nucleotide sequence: TGTGCCAGCACCCTACAGGGAGGGCTACAAGAGACCCAGTACTTC. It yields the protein CASTLQGGLQETQYF.

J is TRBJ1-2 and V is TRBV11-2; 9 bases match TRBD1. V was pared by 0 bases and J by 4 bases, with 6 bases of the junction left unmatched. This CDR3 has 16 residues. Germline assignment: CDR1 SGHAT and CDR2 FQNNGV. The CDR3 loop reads CASSLDNRDRAYGYTF. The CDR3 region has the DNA TGTGCCAGCAGCTTAGATAACCGGGACAGGGCCTATGGCTACACCTTC.

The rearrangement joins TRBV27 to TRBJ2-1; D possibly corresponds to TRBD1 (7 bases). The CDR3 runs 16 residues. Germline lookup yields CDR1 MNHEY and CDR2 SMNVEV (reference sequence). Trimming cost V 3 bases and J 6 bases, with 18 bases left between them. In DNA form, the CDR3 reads TGTGCCAGCAGTTTGAGCTGGAGGGGGCGTTCCAATGAGCAGTTCTTC. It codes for CASSLSWRGRSNEQFF.

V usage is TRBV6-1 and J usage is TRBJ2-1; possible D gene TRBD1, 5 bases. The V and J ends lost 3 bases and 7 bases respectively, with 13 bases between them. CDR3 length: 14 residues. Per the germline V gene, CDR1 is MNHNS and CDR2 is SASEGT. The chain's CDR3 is CASSESGNKNEQFF. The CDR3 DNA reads TGTGCCAGCAGTGAGTCAGGGAACAAAAATGAGCAGTTCTTC.

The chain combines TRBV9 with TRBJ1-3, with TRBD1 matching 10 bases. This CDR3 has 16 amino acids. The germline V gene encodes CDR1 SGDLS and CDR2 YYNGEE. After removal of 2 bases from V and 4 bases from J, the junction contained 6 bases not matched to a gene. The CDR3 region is CASSVAGQGLGNTIYF. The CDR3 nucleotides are TGTGCCAGCAGCGTTGCGGGACAGGGGCTCGGAAACACCATATATTTT.

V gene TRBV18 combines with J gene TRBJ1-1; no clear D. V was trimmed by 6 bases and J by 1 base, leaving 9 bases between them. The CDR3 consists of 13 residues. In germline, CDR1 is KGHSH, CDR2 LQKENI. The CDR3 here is CASSPSGNTEAFF. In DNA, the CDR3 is TGTGCCAGCTCCCCCTCGGGGAACACTGAAGCTTTCTTT. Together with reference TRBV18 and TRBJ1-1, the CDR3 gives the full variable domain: NAGVMQNPRHLVRRRGQEARLRCSPMKGHSHVYWYRQLPEEGLKFMVYLQKENIIDESGMPKERFSAEFPKEGPSILRIQQVVRGDSAAYFCASSPSGNTEAFFGQGTRLTVV.

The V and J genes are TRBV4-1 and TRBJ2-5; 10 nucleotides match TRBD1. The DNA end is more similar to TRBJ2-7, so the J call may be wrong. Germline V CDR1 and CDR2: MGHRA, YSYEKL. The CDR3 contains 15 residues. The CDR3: CASRSMGQGYYEQYF. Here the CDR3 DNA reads TGCGCCAGCAGATCAATGGGACAGGGGTACTACGAGCAGTACTTC.

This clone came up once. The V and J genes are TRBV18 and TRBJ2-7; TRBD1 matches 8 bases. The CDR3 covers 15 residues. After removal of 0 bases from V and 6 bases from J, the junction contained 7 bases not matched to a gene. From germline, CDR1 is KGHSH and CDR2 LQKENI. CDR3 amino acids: CASSPPGRGLVEQYF. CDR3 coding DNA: TGTGCCAGCTCACCACCCGGCAGGGGGCTTGTCGAGCAGTACTTC. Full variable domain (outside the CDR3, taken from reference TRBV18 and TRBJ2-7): NAGVMQNPRHLVRRRGQEARLRCSPMKGHSHVYWYRQLPEEGLKFMVYLQKENIIDESGMPKERFSAEFPKEGPSILRIQQVVRGDSAAYFCASSPPGRGLVEQYFGPGTRLTVT.

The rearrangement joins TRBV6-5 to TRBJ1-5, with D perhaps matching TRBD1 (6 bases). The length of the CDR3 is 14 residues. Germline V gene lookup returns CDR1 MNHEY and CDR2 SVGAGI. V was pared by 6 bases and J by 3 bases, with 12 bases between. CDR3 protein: CASRSDRTNQPQHF. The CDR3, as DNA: TGTGCCAGCAGGTCGGACAGAACCAATCAGCCCCAGCATTTT.

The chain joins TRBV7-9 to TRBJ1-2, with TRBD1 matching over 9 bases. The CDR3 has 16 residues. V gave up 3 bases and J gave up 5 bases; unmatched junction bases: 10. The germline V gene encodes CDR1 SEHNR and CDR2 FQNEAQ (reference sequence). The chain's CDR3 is CASSLLGGTGSYGYTF. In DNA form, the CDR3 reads TGTGCCAGCAGCTTGTTAGGTGGGACAGGGTCGTATGGCTACACCTTC.

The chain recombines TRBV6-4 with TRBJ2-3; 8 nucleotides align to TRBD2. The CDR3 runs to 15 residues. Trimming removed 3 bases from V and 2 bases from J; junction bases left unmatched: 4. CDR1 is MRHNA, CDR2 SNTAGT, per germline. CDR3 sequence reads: CASSEGGRPTDTQYF. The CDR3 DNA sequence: TGTGCCAGCAGTGAAGGCGGGAGGCCCACAGATACGCAGTATTTT.

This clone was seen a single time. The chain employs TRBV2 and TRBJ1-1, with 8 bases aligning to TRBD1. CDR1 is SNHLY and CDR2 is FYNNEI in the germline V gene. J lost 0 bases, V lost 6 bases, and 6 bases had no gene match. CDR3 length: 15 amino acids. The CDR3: CASRGRQGMNTEAFF. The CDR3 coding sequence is TGTGCCAGCAGGGGGAGACAGGGGATGAACACTGAAGCTTTCTTT. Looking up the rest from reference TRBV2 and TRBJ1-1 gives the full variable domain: EPEVTQTPSHQVTQMGQEVILRCVPISNHLYFYWYRQILGQKVEFLVSFYNNEISEKSEIFDDQFSVERPDGSNFTLKIRSTKLEDSAMYFCASRGRQGMNTEAFFGQGTRLTVV.

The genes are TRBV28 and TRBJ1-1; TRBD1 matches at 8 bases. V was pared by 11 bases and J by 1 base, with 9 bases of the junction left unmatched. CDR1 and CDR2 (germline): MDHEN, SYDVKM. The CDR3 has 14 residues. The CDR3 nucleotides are TGTGCCTCTGACAGGGGTTTGGGGAACACTGAAGCTTTCTTT. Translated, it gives CASDRGLGNTEAFF.

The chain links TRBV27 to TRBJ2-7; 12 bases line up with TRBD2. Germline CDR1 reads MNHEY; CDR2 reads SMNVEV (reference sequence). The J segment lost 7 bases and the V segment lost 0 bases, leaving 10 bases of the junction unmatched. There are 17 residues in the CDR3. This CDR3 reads CASSLSGWASGGDEQYF. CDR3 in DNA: TGTGCCAGCAGTTTATCCGGTTGGGCTAGCGGGGGGGATGAGCAGTACTTC.

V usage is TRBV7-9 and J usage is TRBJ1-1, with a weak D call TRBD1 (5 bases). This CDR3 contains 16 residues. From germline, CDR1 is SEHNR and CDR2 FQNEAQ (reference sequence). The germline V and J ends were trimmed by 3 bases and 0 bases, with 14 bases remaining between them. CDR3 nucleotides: TGTGCCAGCAGCTTCGAAGGGACCTTACTGAACACTGAAGCTTTCTTT. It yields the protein CASSFEGTLLNTEAFF.

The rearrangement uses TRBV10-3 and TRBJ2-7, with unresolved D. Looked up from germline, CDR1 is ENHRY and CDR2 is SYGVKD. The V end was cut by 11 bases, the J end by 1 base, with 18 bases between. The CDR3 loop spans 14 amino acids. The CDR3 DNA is TGTGCCGCCTCGGCCATCGACCCATCCTACGAGCAGTACTTC. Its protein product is CAASAIDPSYEQYF.

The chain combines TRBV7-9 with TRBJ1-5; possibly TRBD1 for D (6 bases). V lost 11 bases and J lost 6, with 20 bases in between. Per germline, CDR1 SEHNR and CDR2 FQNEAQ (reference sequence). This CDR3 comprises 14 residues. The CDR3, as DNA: TGTGCCTTACAAAGGGGGGATCTAGGTCAGCCCCAGCATTTT. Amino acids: CALQRGDLGQPQHF.

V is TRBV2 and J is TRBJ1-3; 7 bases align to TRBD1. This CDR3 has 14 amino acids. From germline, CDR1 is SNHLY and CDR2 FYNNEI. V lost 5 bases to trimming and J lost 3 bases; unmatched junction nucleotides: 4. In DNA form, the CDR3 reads TGTGCCAGCAGTCAACAGGGGTTTGGAAACACCATATATTTT. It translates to CASSQQGFGNTIYF.

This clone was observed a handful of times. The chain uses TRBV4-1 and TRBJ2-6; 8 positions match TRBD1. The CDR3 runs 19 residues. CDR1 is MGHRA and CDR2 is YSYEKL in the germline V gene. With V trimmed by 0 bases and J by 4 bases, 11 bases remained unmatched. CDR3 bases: TGCGCCAGCAGCCAAGATCCAGGTCAGGGGGCGATCGGGGCCAACGTCCTGACTTTC. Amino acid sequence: CASSQDPGQGAIGANVLTF.

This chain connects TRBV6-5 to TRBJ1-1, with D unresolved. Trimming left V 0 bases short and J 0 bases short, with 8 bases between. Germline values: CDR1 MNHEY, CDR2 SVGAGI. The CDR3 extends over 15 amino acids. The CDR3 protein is CASSYSPELNTEAFF. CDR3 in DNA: TGTGCCAGCAGTTACTCCCCGGAACTGAACACTGAAGCTTTCTTT.

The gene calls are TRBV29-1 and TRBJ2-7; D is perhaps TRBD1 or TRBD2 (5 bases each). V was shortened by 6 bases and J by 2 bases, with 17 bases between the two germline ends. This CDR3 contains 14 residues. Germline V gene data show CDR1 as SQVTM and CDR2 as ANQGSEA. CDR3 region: CSVQGEPGTYEQYF. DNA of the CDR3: TGCAGCGTCCAAGGGGAGCCGGGGACCTACGAGCAGTACTTC.

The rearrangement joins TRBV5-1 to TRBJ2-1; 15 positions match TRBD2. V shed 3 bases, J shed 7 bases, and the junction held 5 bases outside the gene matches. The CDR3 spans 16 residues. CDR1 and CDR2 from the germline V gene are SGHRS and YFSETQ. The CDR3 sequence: CASSYGLAGGRNEQFF. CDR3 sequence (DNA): TGCGCCAGCAGCTATGGACTAGCGGGAGGGAGAAATGAGCAGTTCTTC.

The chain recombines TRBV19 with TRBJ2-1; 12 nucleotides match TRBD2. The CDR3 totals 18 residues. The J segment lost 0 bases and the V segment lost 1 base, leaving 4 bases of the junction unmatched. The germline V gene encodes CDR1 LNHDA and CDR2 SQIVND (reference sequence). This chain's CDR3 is CASSIGLAGGDSYNEQFF. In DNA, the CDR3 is TGTGCCAGTAGTATAGGGCTAGCGGGAGGGGACTCCTACAATGAGCAGTTCTTC.

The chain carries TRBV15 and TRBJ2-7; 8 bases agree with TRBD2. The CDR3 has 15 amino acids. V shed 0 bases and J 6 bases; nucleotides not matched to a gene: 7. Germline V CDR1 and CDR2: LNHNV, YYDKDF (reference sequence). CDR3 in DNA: TGTGCCACCAGCAGAGATAGGTTAGCGGGAAGCGAGCAGTACTTC. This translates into CATSRDRLAGSEQYF.

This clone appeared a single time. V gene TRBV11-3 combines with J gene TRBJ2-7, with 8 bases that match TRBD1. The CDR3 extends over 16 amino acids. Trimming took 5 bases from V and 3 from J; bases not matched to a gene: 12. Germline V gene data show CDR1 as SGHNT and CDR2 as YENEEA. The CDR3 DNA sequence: TGTGCCAGCAGCCCCGGGGTGGGGACAGGCCACTACGAGCAGTACTTC. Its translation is CASSPGVGTGHYEQYF. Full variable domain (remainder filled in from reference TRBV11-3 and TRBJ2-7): EAGVVQSPRYKIIEKKQPVAFWCNPISGHNTLYWYLQNLGQGPELLIRYENEEAVDDSQLPKDRFSAERLKGVDSTLKIQPAELGDSAVYLCASSPGVGTGHYEQYFGPGTRLTVT.

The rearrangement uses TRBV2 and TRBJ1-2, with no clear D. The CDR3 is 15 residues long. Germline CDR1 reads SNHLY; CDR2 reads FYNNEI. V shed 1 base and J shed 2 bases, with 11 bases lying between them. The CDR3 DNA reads TGTGCCAGCAGTGAAGGAAGGGAATGGAACTATGGCTACACCTTC. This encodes CASSEGREWNYGYTF.

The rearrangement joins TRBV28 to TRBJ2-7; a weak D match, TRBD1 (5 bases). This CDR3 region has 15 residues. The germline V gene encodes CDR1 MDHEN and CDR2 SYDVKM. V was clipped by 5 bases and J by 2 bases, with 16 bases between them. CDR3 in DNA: TGTGCCAGCAGTCTTGACAGTATCCTACCCTACGAGCAGTACTTC. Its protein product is CASSLDSILPYEQYF.

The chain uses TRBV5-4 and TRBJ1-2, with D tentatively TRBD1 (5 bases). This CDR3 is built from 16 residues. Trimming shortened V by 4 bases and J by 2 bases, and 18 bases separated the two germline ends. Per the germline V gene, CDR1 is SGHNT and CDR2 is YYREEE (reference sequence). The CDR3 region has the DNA TGTGCCAGCAGCCTGGGGGTTGGAGGGCCAAACTATGGCTACACCTTC. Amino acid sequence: CASSLGVGGPNYGYTF.

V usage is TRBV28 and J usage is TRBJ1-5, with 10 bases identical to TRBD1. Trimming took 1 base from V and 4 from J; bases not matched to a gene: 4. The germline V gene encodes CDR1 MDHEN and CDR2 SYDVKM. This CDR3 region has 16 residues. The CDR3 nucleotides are TGTGCCAGCAGTTTATTTCCGGGACAGGGGAATCAGCCCCAGCATTTT. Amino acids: CASSLFPGQGNQPQHF.